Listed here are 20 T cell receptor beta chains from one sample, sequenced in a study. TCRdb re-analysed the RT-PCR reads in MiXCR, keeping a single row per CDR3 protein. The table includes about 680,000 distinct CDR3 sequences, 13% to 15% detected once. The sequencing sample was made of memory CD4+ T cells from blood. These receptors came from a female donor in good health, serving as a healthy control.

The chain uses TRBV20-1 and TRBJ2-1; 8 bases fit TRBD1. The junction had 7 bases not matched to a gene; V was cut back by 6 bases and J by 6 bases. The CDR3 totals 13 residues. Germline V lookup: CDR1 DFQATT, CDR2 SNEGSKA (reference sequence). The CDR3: CSAEGDRSNEQFF. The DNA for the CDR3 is TGCAGTGCGGAGGGGGACAGGAGCAATGAGCAGTTCTTC.

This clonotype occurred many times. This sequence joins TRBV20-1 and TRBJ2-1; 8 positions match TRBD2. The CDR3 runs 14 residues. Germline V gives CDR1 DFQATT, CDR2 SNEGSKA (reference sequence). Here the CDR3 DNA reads TGCGGCACCCGGGCGGGGGGTACCTACAATGAGCAGTTCTTC. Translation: CGTRAGGTYNEQFF.

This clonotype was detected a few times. CDR3 protein: CASSRRPNTEAFF. CDR3 nucleotide sequence: TGTGCCAGCAGCCGCCGTCCGAACACTGAAGCTTTCTTT. The chain links TRBV6-5 to TRBJ1-1; D call uncertain. Trimming took off 6 bases at V and 1 base at J, with 9 bases between the two ends. Germline values: CDR1 MNHEY, CDR2 SVGAGI. This CDR3 is built from 13 residues.

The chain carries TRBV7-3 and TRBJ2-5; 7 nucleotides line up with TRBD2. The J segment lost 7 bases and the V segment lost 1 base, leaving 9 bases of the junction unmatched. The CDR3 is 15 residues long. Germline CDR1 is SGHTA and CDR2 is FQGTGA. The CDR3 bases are TGTGCCAGCAGCTTAAAGGGGAGGGGTGAGGTGACCCAGTACTTC. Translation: CASSLKGRGEVTQYF.

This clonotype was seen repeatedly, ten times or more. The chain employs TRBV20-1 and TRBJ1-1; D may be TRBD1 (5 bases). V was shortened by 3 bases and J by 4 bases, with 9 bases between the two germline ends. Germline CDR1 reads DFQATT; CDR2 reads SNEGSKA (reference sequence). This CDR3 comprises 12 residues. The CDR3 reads CSASRRGTEAFF. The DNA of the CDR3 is TGCAGTGCTAGTCGGAGGGGCACTGAAGCTTTCTTT.

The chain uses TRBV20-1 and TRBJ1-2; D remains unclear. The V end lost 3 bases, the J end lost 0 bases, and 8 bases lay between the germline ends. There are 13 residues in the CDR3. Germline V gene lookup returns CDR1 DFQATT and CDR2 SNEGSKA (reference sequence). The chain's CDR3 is CSASEPPNYGYTF. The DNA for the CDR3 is TGCAGTGCTAGTGAGCCCCCTAACTATGGCTACACCTTC.

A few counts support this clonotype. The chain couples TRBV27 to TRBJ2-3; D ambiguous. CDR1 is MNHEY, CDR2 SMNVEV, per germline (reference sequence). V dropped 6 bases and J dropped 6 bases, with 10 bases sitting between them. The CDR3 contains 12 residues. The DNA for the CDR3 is TGTGCCAGCAGGAGCATCCCCGATACGCAGTATTTT. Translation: CASRSIPDTQYF.

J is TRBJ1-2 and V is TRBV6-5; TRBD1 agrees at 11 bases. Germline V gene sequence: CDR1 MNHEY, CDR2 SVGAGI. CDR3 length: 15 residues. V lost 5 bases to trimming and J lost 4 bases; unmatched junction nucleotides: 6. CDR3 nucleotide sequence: TGTGCCAGCAGTCCTATCGGGACAGGGGGCTATGGCTACACCTTC. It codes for CASSPIGTGGYGYTF.

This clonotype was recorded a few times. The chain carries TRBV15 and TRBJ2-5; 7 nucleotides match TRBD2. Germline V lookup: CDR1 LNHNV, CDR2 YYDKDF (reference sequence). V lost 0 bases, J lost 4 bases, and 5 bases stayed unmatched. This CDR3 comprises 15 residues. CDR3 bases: TGTGCCACCAGCAGAGATCGGGGGGTAGGAGAGACCCAGTACTTC. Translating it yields CATSRDRGVGETQYF.

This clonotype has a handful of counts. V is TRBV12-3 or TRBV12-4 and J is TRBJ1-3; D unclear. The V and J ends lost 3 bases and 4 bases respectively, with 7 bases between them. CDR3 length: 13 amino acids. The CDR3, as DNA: TGTGCCAGCAGTTTCCGCTTGGGAAACACCATATATTTT. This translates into CASSFRLGNTIYF.

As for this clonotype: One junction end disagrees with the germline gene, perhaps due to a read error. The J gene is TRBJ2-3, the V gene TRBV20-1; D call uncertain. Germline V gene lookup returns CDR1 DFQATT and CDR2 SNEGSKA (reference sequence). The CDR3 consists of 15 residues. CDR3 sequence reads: CSARGTTALTDTEYF. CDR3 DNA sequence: TGCAGTGCTAGAGGGACGACGGCACTCACAGATACGGAGTATTTT.

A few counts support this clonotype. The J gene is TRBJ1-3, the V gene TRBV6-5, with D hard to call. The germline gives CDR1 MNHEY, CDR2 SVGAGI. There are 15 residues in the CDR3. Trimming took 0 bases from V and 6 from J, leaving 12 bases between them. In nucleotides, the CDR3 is TGTGCCAGCAGTTACTCCAGCAGGTTCGCAAACACCATATATTTT. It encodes CASSYSSRFANTIYF.

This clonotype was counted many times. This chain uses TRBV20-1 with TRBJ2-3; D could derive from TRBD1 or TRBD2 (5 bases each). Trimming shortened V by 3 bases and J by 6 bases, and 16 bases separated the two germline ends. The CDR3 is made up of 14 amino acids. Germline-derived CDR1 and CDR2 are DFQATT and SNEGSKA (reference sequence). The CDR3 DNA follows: TGCAGTGCTAGGGACTCAATGGGACGGGATACGCAGTATTTT. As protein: CSARDSMGRDTQYF.

The CDR3 spells CASSLRLAGGPNNEQFF. For the CDR3, the DNA is TGTGCCAGCAGTCTCAGACTAGCGGGAGGGCCAAACAATGAGCAGTTCTTC. The chain employs TRBV28 and TRBJ2-1; TRBD2 agrees at 14 bases. Losses at the gene ends were 5 bases for V and 5 bases for J; bases not matched to a gene: 8. CDR1 and CDR2 from the germline V gene are MDHEN and SYDVKM. The CDR3 covers 17 residues.

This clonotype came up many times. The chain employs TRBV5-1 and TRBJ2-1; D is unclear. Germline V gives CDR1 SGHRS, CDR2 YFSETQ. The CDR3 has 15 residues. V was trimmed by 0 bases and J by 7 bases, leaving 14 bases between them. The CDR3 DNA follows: TGCGCCAGCAGCTTGGTCGGGTCCGAAAGTAATGAGCAGTTCTTC. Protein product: CASSLVGSESNEQFF.

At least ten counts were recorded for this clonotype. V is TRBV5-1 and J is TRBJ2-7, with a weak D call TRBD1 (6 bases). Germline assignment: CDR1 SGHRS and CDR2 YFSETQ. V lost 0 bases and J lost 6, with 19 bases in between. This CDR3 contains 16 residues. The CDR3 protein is CASSLATGWRSSEQYF. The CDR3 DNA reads TGCGCCAGCAGCTTGGCCACAGGGTGGCGGAGTAGCGAGCAGTACTTC.

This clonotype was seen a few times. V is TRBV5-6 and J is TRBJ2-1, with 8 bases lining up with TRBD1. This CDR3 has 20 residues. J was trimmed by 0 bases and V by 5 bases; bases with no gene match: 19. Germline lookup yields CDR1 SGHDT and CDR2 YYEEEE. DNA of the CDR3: TGTGCCAGCAGTCGTCGTACAGGGGGAACCAGTCGTAGCTCCTACAATGAGCAGTTCTTC. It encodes CASSRRTGGTSRSSYNEQFF.

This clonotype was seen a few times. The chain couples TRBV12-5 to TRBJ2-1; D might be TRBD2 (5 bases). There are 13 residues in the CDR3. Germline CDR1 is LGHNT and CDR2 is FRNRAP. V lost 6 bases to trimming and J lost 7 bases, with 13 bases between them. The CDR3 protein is CASGFTTGNEQFF. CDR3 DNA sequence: TGTGCTAGTGGGTTTACAACGGGGAATGAGCAGTTCTTC.

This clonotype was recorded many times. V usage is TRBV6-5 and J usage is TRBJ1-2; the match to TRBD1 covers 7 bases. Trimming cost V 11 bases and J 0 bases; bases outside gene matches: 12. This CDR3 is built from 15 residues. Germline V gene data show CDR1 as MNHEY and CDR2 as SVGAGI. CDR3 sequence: CASSRTGLSNYGYTF. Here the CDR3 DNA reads TGTGCCTCATCTCGGACAGGTCTTTCTAACTATGGCTACACCTTC.

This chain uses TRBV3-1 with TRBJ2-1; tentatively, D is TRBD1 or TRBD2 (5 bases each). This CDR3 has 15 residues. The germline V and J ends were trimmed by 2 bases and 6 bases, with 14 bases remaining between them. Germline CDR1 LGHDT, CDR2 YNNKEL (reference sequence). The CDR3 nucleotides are TGTGCCAGCAGCCAAATCGGGGCCAAGGGCAATGAGCAGTTCTTC. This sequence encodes CASSQIGAKGNEQFF.